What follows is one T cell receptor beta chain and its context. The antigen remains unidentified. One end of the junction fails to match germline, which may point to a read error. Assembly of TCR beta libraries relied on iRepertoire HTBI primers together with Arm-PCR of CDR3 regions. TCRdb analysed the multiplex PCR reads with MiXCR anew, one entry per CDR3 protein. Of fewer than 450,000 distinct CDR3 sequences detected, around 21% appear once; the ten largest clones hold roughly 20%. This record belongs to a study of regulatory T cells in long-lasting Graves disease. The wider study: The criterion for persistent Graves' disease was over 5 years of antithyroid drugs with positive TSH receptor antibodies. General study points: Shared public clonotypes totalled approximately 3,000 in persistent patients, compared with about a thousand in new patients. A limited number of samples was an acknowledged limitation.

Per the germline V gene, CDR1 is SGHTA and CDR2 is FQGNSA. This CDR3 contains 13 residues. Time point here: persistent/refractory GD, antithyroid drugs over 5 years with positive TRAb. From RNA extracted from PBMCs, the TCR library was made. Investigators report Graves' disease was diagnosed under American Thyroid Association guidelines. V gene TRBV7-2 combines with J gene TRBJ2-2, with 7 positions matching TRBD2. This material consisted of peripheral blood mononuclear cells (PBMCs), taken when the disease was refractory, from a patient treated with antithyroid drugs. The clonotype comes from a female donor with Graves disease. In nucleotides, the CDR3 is TGTGCCAGCAGCTTAGTTCGCAGCGGGGAGCTGCTTTTT. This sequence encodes CASSLVRSGELLF.